This T cell receptor beta chain was identified in a study of CD8 T cells in ankylosing spondylitis. General study results and limits: Among TCR beta sequences, a motif of eight highly homologous variants appeared characteristic of ankylosing spondylitis blood. Significant enrichment of disease-linked clones was reported in matched ankylosing spondylitis synovial fluid. Clones linked to the disease showed a CD8+ phenotype. They occurred at relatively low frequencies in peripheral blood.

With 1 base removed from V and 11 bases from J, the gap between germline ends came to 9 bases. The CDR3 is 12 amino acids. CDR1 and CDR2 (germline): MNHEY, SVGAGI. This clonotype was counted ten times or more. The antigen remains unidentified. TCRdb independently ran MiXCR on the 5' RACE reads; one entry per CDR3 protein. The data contain hundreds of thousands of distinct CDR3 sequences, 12% of them singletons. V and J are TRBV6-5 and TRBJ2-1, with D tentatively TRBD2 (6 bases). The source material was blood, either unsorted or a sorted T cell fraction (not recorded which). This receptor was identified in a male donor with ankylosing spondylitis. The CDR3 region has the DNA TGTGCCAGCAGTTACTTGGGCGGGAAGCAGTTCTTC. It yields the protein CASSYLGGKQFF.